This is a list of T cell receptor beta chains from one sample in a study of T cell responses to AZD1222 COVID-19 vaccine. Produced via immunoSEQ multiplex PCR; TCRdb's table is partial and in-frame only. The sample carries 98,000 or so clones, roughly 90% recorded once. The sequences come from peripheral blood, collected 28 days after the second AZD1222 dose. All receptors derive from an adult who received the AZD1222 COVID-19 vaccine. Both conserved end residues are part of each CDR3. The D gene is left open where the match is weak. Size is stated for part of the rows, as once, few or many counts, or as a class when the clone is expanded.

>.|.|TRBJ2-7|TRBV10-2
CASSVLSGRSYEQYF
TGCGCCAGCAGTGTACTGTCCGGGCGCTCCTACGAGCAGTACTTC
>.|.|TRBJ1-5|TRBV7-2
CASSLGQTSNQPQHF
TGTGCCAGCAGCCTAGGACAGACTAGCAATCAGCCCCAGCATTTT
>.|.|TRBJ2-2|TRBV2
CASRDRGGELFF
TGTGCCAGCAGGGATAGGGGAGGGGAGCTGTTTTTT
>.|.|TRBJ1-1|TRBV6-5
CASSYSRGNTEAFF
TGTGCCAGCAGTTACTCGCGGGGGAACACTGAAGCTTTCTTT
>.|TRBD2|TRBJ2-7|TRBV27
CASSFSYVGGGFHEQYF
TGTGCCAGCAGTTTTTCGTATGTGGGGGGAGGGTTTCACGAGCAGTACTTC
>.|TRBD2|TRBJ2-5|TRBV27
CASSRWASGRALRETQYF
TGTGCCAGCAGCCGGTGGGCTAGCGGGAGGGCCCTCAGGGAGACCCAGTACTTC
>.|.|TRBJ2-7|TRBV12-5
CASGLVRYEQYF
TGTGCTAGTGGTTTGGTAAGGTACGAGCAGTACTTC
>.|TRBD1|TRBJ1-2|TRBV10-3
CAISTGTGGADYGYTF
TGTGCCATCAGTACCGGGACAGGGGGCGCAGACTATGGCTACACCTTC
>many|.|TRBJ1-2|TRBV9
CASSVGGTQGNYGYTF
TGTGCCAGCAGCGTAGGAGGGACGCAGGGTAACTATGGCTACACCTTC
>.|.|TRBJ2-7|TRBV4-1
CASSQEVGAGNPYEQYF
TGCGCCAGCAGCCAAGAAGTCGGGGCGGGAAACCCCTACGAGCAGTACTTC
>.|.|TRBJ2-6|TRBV7-6
CASSYARDTSGANVLTF
TGTGCCAGCAGCTACGCTCGGGACACCTCTGGGGCCAACGTCCTGACTTTC
>.|.|TRBJ1-3|TRBV19
CASTTGNGNTIYF
TGTGCCAGTACCACAGGGAACGGAAACACCATATATTTT
>.|.|TRBJ2-1|TRBV27
CASSLSARRHNEQFF
TGTGCCAGCAGTTTATCGGCCAGGAGACACAATGAGCAGTTCTTC
>.|.|TRBJ2-5|TRBV11-1
CASSQYQETQYF
TGTGCCAGCAGCCAGTACCAAGAGACCCAGTACTTC
>.|.|TRBJ2-7|TRBV3-1/TRBV3-2
CASSQDRLIYEQYF
TGTGCCAGCAGCCAAGATAGGCTCATATACGAGCAGTACTTC
>once|TRBD1|TRBJ2-1|TRBV5-1
CASSYRQGLLNEQFF
TGCGCCAGCAGCTATAGACAGGGCCTCCTAAATGAGCAGTTCTTC
>.|.|TRBJ2-1|TRBV11-3
CASSLGGTAYNEQFF
TGTGCCAGCAGCTTAGGCGGGACAGCTTACAATGAGCAGTTCTTC
>.|TRBD1|TRBJ1-1|TRBV29-1
CSVEDLKTGTGSFLGTEAFF
TGCAGCGTTGAAGATCTAAAAACCGGGACAGGGTCTTTTTTGGGCACTGAAGCTTTCTTT
>.|TRBD1|TRBJ2-1|TRBV2
CASSEGPTGKVYEQFF
TGTGCCAGCAGTGAAGGGCCGACAGGGAAGGTCTATGAGCAGTTCTTC
>.|.|TRBJ1-4|TRBV4-2
CASSQAGTATNEKLFF
TGTGCCAGCAGCCAAGCCGGGACCGCGACTAATGAAAAACTGTTTTTT
>.|.|TRBJ2-3|TRBV4-1
CASSQDRALATSTDTQYF
TGCGCCAGCAGCCAAGATCGAGCGCTAGCGACTAGCACAGATACGCAGTATTTT
>.|.|TRBJ2-7|TRBV11-2
CASSRSRTVGYEQYF
TGTGCCAGCAGCCGGTCGAGGACAGTCGGCTACGAGCAGTACTTC
>.|.|TRBJ1-4|TRBV29-1
CSVATGGGNNEKLFF
TGCAGCGTCGCCACCGGCGGGGGTAATAATGAAAAACTGTTTTTT
>.|.|TRBJ2-7|TRBV1
CTSSHDLDPLDDEQYF
TGCACCAGCAGCCACGACTTAGACCCTCTGGACGACGAGCAGTACTTC
>.|.|TRBJ2-3|TRBV12-5
CASGSLTGLTDTQYF
TGTGCTAGTGGTTCGCTAACAGGGCTCACAGATACGCAGTATTTT
>.|TRBD2|TRBJ2-1|TRBV5-6
CASSLERAGYNEQFF
TGTGCCAGCAGCTTGGAACGAGCGGGGTACAATGAGCAGTTCTTC
>.|.|TRBJ1-1|TRBV7-9
CASSLVVGSNTEAFF
TGTGCCAGCAGCTTAGTAGTGGGTTCGAACACTGAAGCTTTCTTT
>.|TRBD1|TRBJ1-5|TRBV10-2
CASSDPIGQGDQPQHF
TGCGCCAGCAGTGATCCCATCGGACAGGGGGATCAGCCCCAGCATTTT
>.|.|TRBJ1-4|TRBV5-1
CASSLAGASEKLFF
TGCGCCAGCAGCTTGGCTGGGGCCAGTGAAAAACTGTTTTTT
>.|.|TRBJ2-1|TRBV6-1
CASSEVDGVYNEQFF
TGTGCCAGCAGTGAAGTAGACGGAGTTTACAATGAGCAGTTCTTC
>.|.|TRBJ1-5|TRBV19
CASSIASYQPQHF
TGTGCCAGTAGTATTGCAAGTTATCAGCCCCAGCATTTT
>few|TRBD1|TRBJ1-5|TRBV28
CASSRGQGSIYNQPQHF
TGTGCCAGCAGTAGGGGACAGGGATCGATTTACAATCAGCCCCAGCATTTT
>.|TRBD1|TRBJ1-1|TRBV30
CAWSTGGSTEAFF
TGTGCCTGGAGTACAGGGGGAAGCACTGAAGCTTTCTTT
>.|.|TRBJ1-1|TRBV23-1
CASSQSTGFRTMETEAFF
TGCGCCAGCAGTCAATCAACAGGGTTTCGGACTATGGAAACTGAAGCTTTCTTT
>.|.|TRBJ2-7|TRBV11-2
CASSPSLRQPTYEQYF
TGTGCCAGCAGCCCATCCCTAAGACAACCTACCTACGAGCAGTACTTC
>.|TRBD2|TRBJ2-7|TRBV2
CASSEGLAGGEQYF
TGTGCCAGCAGCGAGGGACTAGCGGGTGGGGAGCAGTACTTC
>.|TRBD1|TRBJ1-2|TRBV7-6
CASSSGQGAEGYGYTF
TGTGCCAGCAGCTCGGGACAGGGGGCTGAAGGCTATGGCTACACCTTC
>.|.|TRBJ1-6|TRBV14
CASSQGRENSPLHF
TGTGCCAGCAGCCAGGGACGGGAGAATTCACCCCTCCACTTT
>once|.|TRBJ2-5|TRBV7-6
CASSRPARSRETQYF
TGTGCCAGCAGCCGCCCGGCGCGTAGCCGAGAGACCCAGTACTTC
>.|TRBD1|TRBJ1-4|TRBV27
CASSSWTGALFF
TGTGCCAGCAGTTCCTGGACAGGAGCACTGTTTTTT
>.|.|TRBJ1-4|TRBV5-5
CASSLDAFNEKLFF
TGTGCCAGCAGCCTGGACGCCTTTAATGAAAAACTGTTTTTT
>.|TRBD2|TRBJ2-7|TRBV18
CASSPRREFVSEQYF
TGTGCCAGCTCACCACGGCGGGAGTTTGTTAGCGAGCAGTACTTC
>few|.|TRBJ2-7|TRBV11-2
CASSLSGGYEQYF
TGTGCCAGCAGCTTATCCGGGGGCTACGAGCAGTACTTC
>once|TRBD1|TRBJ1-1|TRBV4-1
CASSQGQGVEAFF
TGCGCCAGCAGCCAAGGACAGGGGGTGGAAGCTTTCTTT
>.|.|TRBJ1-2|TRBV5-1
CASSSPGYGYTF
TGCGCCAGCAGCTCCCCTGGTTATGGCTACACCTTC
>.|TRBD1|TRBJ2-3|TRBV7-9
CASSTGQGADTQYF
TGTGCCAGCAGCACCGGACAGGGAGCAGATACGCAGTATTTT
>.|.|TRBJ1-4|TRBV9
CASSAPKGEVGNEKLFF
TGTGCCAGCAGCGCTCCTAAAGGGGAGGTGGGAAATGAAAAACTGTTTTTT
>.|TRBD2|TRBJ2-7|TRBV28
CASSSPPWEGTYEQYF
TGTGCCAGCAGTTCCCCTCCTTGGGAGGGAACCTACGAGCAGTACTTC
>.|TRBD1|TRBJ2-7|TRBV7-9
CASSPFGQGNSYEQYF
TGTGCCAGCAGTCCTTTCGGACAGGGGAACTCCTACGAGCAGTACTTC
>.|.|TRBJ1-2|TRBV5-1
CASTLGGAGGGYTF
TGCGCCAGCACCCTAGGAGGTGCAGGTGGGGGCTACACCTTC
>.|.|TRBJ2-2|TRBV7-2
CASSLLVLKAGELFF
TGTGCCAGCAGCTTATTAGTCCTTAAGGCCGGGGAGCTGTTTTTT
>.|.|TRBJ2-2|TRBV13
CASSQRQANTGELFF
TGTGCCAGCAGCCAACGACAGGCGAACACCGGGGAGCTGTTTTTT
>.|.|TRBJ2-6|TRBV30
CASTLGLVGANVLTF
TGTGCCTCCACACTTGGACTGGTTGGGGCCAACGTCCTGACTTTC
>.|TRBD2|TRBJ2-5|TRBV7-9
CASSPLAGGQETQYF
TGTGCCAGCAGCCCCCTAGCGGGAGGACAAGAGACCCAGTACTTC
>.|.|TRBJ1-2|TRBV7-6
CASSLARDYGYTF
TGTGCCAGCAGCTTAGCGAGGGACTATGGCTACACCTTC